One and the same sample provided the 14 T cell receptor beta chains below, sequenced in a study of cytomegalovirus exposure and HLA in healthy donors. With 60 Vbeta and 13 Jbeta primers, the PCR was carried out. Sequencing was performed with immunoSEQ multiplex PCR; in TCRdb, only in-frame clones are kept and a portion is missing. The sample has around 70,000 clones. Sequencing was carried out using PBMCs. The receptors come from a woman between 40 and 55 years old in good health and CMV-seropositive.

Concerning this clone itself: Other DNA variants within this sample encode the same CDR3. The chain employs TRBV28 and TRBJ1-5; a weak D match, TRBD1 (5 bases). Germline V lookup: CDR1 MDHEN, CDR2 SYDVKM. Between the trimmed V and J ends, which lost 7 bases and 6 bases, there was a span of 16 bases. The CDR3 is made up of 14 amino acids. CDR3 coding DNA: TGTGCCAGCACCCCCGGGGGAGCAGGTCAGCCCCAGCATTTT. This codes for CASTPGGAGQPQHF.

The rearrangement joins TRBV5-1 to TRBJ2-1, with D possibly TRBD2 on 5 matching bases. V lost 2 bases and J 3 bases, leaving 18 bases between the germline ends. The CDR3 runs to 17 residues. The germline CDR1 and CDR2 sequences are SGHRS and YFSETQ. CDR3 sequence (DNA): TGCGCCAGCAGCTTCGAATCCGGACTCCACCTCTACAATGAGCAGTTCTTC. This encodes CASSFESGLHLYNEQFF.

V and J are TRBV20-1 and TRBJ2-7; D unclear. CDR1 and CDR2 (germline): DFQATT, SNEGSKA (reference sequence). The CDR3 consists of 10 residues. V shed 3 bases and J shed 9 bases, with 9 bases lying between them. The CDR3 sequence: CSARVEVQYF. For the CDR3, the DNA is TGCAGTGCTAGGGTCGAGGTGCAGTACTTC.

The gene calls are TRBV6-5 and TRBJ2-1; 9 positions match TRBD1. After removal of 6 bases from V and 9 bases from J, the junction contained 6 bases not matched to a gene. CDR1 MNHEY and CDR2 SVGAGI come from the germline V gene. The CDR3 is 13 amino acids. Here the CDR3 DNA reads TGTGCCAGCAGCGGGACAGGGCTCGGTGAGCAGTTCTTC. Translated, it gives CASSGTGLGEQFF.

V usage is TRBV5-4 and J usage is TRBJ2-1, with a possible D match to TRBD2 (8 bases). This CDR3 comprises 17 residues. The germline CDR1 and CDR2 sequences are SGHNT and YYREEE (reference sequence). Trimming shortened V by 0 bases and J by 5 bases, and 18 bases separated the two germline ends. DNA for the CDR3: TGTGCCAGCAGCTTGGCCGGGGTAGCGGGGACAGACAATGAGCAGTTCTTC. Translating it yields CASSLAGVAGTDNEQFF.

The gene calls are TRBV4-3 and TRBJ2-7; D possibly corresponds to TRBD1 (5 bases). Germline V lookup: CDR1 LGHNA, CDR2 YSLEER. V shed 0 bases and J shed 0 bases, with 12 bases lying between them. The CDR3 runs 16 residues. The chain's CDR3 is CASSQDLGHISYEQYF. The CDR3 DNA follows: TGCGCCAGCAGCCAAGATCTTGGACACATCTCCTACGAGCAGTACTTC.

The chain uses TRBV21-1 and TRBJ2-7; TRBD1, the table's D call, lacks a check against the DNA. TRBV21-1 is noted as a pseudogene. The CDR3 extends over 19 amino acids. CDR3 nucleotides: TGTGCCAGCAGCAAAGACCATATTACCGGGACAATATTCTCCTACGAGCAGTACTTC. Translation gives CASSKDHITGTIFSYEQYF.

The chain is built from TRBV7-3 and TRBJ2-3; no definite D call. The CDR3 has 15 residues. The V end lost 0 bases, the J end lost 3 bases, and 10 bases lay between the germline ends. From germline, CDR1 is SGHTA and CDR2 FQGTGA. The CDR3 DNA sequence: TGTGCCAGCAGCTTAACGCTGGCTGCTACAGATACGCAGTATTTT. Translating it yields CASSLTLAATDTQYF.

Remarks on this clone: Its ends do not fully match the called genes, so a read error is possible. CDR3 DNA sequence: TGTGCCAACAGCCAATCGGGGGGCACCGGGGAGCTGTTTTTT. Protein: CANSQSGGTGELFF. The chain carries TRBV7-3 and TRBJ2-2; 7 bases are a match to TRBD2. This CDR3 is 14 amino acids long. Germline CDR1 and CDR2: SGHTA and FQGTGA.

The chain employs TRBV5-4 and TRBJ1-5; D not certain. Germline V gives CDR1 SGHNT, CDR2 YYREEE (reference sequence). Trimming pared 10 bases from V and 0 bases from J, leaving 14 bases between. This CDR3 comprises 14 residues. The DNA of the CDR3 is TGTGCCGTCACGCCTTACTATAGCAATCAGCCCCAGCATTTT. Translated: CAVTPYYSNQPQHF.

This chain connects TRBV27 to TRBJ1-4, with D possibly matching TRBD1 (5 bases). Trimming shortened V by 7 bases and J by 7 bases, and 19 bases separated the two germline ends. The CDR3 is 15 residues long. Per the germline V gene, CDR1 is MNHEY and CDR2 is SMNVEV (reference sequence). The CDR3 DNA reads TGTGCCAGCACTAGAATCGGGGGAGTAGGTGAAAAACTGTTTTTT. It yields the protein CASTRIGGVGEKLFF.

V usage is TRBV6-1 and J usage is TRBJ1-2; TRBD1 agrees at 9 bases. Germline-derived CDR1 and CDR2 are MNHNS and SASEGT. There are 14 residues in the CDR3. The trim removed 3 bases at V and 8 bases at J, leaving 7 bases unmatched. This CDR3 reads CASSEDRGFEGYTF. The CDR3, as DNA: TGTGCCAGCAGTGAGGACAGGGGATTCGAGGGCTACACCTTC.

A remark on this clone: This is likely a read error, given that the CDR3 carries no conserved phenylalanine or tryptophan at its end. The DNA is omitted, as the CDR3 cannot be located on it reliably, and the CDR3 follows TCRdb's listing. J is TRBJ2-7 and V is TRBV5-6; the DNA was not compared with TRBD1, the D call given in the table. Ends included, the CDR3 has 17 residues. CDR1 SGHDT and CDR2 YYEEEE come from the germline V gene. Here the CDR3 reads CASSLVRVEQGAAIGEA.

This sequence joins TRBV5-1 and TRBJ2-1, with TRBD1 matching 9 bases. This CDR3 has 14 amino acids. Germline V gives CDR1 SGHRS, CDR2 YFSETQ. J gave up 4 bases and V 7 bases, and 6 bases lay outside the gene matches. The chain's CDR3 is CASGTGTGYNEQFF. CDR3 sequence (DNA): TGCGCCAGCGGAACCGGGACAGGGTACAATGAGCAGTTCTTC.